Listed here are 17 T cell receptor beta chains from one sample, sequenced in a study of radiotherapy plus CTLA-4 blockade in lung cancer. The assay was immunoSEQ multiplex PCR, and TCRdb's table has in-frame clones only and misses some. The data hold approximately 81,000 clones, with about 79% observed a single time. This specimen was peripheral blood, taken from a patient treated with radiotherapy plus ipilimumab. The receptors here all came from a human donor with non-small cell lung cancer who had a partial response to radiotherapy plus ipilimumab. Some clones in this sample may be carry-over from other donors' samples.

Comment on this clone: A far bigger clonotype differs at one base, so this is likely a read error. The J gene is TRBJ2-7, the V gene TRBV30; 8 positions match TRBD2. Germline V CDR1 and CDR2: GTSNPN, SVGIG (reference sequence). The CDR3 loop spans 14 amino acids. Trimming took 7 bases from V and 7 from J; bases not matched to a gene: 15. The CDR3 region is CASRVGSGRSEQYF. In DNA form, the CDR3 reads TGTGCCTCGAGAGTAGGAAGCGGGAGAAGTGAGCAGTACTTC.

There are a few counts of this clone. This chain links TRBV4-3 with TRBJ1-3, with TRBD1 as a possible D gene (5 bases). V was cut by 1 base and J by 4 bases, with 8 bases left in between. The CDR3 spans 14 residues. Germline CDR1 is LGHNA and CDR2 is YSLEER. CDR3 amino acids: CASSQVTGGNTIYF. In DNA, the CDR3 is TGCGCCAGCAGCCAAGTTACAGGAGGAAACACCATATATTTT.

This rearrangement joins TRBV5-4 to TRBJ2-5; 9 bases line up with TRBD2. Germline CDR1 reads SGHNT; CDR2 reads YYREEE (reference sequence). The CDR3 length is 15 residues. Trimming cost V 5 bases and J 5 bases; bases outside gene matches: 10. Written as DNA, the CDR3 is TGTGCCAGCAGTCGTGATATAGCGGGAGATGAGACCCAGTACTTC. Its protein is CASSRDIAGDETQYF.

The chain uses TRBV19 and TRBJ2-1, with 7 bases lining up with TRBD1. Germline CDR1 LNHDA, CDR2 SQIVND (reference sequence). V shed 6 bases, J shed 4 bases, and the junction held 9 bases outside the gene matches. The CDR3 runs 15 residues. The CDR3 region has the DNA TGTGCCAGTAGGAGACAGGGATTAACATACAATGAGCAGTTCTTC. It encodes CASRRQGLTYNEQFF.

The chain couples TRBV14 to TRBJ2-2, with a possible D match to TRBD1 (7 bases). The CDR3 is made up of 16 amino acids. Germline assignment: CDR1 SGHDN and CDR2 FVKESK. V gave up 4 bases and J gave up 6 bases, with 18 bases separating them. Here the CDR3 reads CASSRPGDRSPGELFF. CDR3 bases: TGTGCCAGCAGCCGCCCGGGGGACAGATCCCCCGGGGAGCTGTTTTTT.

A few counts support this clone. The chain combines TRBV28 with TRBJ1-2; no clear D. Germline CDR1 and CDR2: MDHEN and SYDVKM. The CDR3 spans 13 residues. Trimming pared 5 bases from V and 4 bases from J, leaving 11 bases between. The CDR3 loop reads CASSPSDFYGYTF. The CDR3 DNA is TGTGCCAGCAGTCCCTCGGACTTCTATGGCTACACCTTC.

The rearrangement links TRBV10-1 to TRBJ2-5; possible D gene TRBD2, 6 bases. The J call may not be correct, given that the DNA end is closer to TRBJ2-7. CDR3 length: 13 residues. Germline CDR1 is WNHNN and CDR2 is SYGVQD (reference sequence). CDR3 sequence (DNA): TGCGCCAGCCCTTGGGACTGTGCGGACGAGCAGTACTTC. Translated: CASPWDCADEQYF.

This rearrangement joins TRBV29-1 to TRBJ2-7; 9 bases match TRBD1. CDR3 length equals 15 residues. V gave up 7 bases and J gave up 0 bases; unmatched junction bases: 10. CDR1 is SQVTM, CDR2 ANQGSEA, per germline. The CDR3 protein is CSASAPGQGSYEQYF. The CDR3 nucleotides are TGCAGCGCCTCAGCCCCGGGACAGGGCTCCTACGAGCAGTACTTC.

The chain combines TRBV28 with TRBJ2-2, with 8 bases identical to TRBD2. Losses at the gene ends were 3 bases for V and 4 bases for J; bases not matched to a gene: 10. The CDR3 extends over 17 amino acids. Germline CDR1 and CDR2: MDHEN and SYDVKM. The CDR3 reads CASSLSFGRDFTGELFF. CDR3 nucleotides: TGTGCCAGCAGTTTGTCGTTCGGGAGGGACTTCACCGGGGAGCTGTTTTTT.

J is TRBJ1-2 and V is TRBV5-1, with 9 bases that match TRBD1. The CDR3 consists of 14 residues. Germline trimming cut 4 bases from V and 6 bases from J; bases unmatched to any gene: 7. Germline V lookup: CDR1 SGHRS, CDR2 YFSETQ. The CDR3 reads CASSPTGGSNGYTF. For the CDR3, the DNA is TGCGCCAGCAGCCCGACAGGGGGGAGTAATGGCTACACCTTC. Using reference TRBV5-1 and TRBJ1-2 for the parts outside the CDR3, the full variable domain is KAGVTQTPRYLIKTRGQQVTLSCSPISGHRSVSWYQQTPGQGLQFLFEYFSETQRNKGNFPGRFSGRQFSNSRSEMNVSTLELGDSALYLCASSPTGGSNGYTFGSGTRLTVV.

For this clone: Because the CDR3's place on the DNA is in doubt, the DNA is left out and the CDR3 is given as listed by TCRdb. The chain joins TRBV9 to TRBJ2-1; the table's TRBD1 call for D was not verified on the DNA. From germline, CDR1 is SGDLS and CDR2 YYNGEE. The CDR3 has 17 amino acids, counting both end residues. The chain's CDR3 is CASSVGIGSETALRLFF.

CDR3 residues: CASSFTLLTSGRNTGELFF. In nucleotides, the CDR3 is TGCGCCAGCAGCTTCACGCTATTAACTAGCGGGAGGAACACCGGGGAGCTGTTTTTT. The chain employs TRBV5-1 and TRBJ2-2, with 11 positions matching TRBD2. CDR1 and CDR2 (germline): SGHRS, YFSETQ. The CDR3 contains 19 residues. Trimming took 2 bases from V and 1 from J; bases not matched to a gene: 10.

J is TRBJ2-5 and V is TRBV7-2, with 10 bases identical to TRBD1. The germline gives CDR1 SGHTA, CDR2 FQGNSA. J was trimmed by 5 bases and V by 1 base; bases with no gene match: 4. There are 15 residues in the CDR3. CDR3 in amino acids: CASSLGGQGWETQYF. Here the CDR3 DNA reads TGTGCCAGCAGCTTAGGGGGACAGGGGTGGGAGACCCAGTACTTC.

The V gene is TRBV15, the J gene TRBJ2-5; no definite D call. Germline values: CDR1 LNHNV, CDR2 YYDKDF (reference sequence). Deletions cut 0 bases from V and 3 bases from J, with 5 bases between. The CDR3 sequence is 13 residues long. CDR3 in DNA: TGTGCCACCAGCAGAGATCAGGAAGAGACCCAGTACTTC. Its translation: CATSRDQEETQYF.

The chain joins TRBV29-1 to TRBJ1-1; 8 positions agree with TRBD1. The V gene end was trimmed by 8 bases and the J gene end by 6 bases; junction bases not matched to a gene: 11. This CDR3 is built from 13 residues. Germline CDR1 is SQVTM and CDR2 is ANQGSEA. This CDR3 is CSSLGQGASEAFF. The CDR3 bases are TGCAGCTCCCTCGGGCAGGGGGCCTCTGAAGCTTTCTTT.

V is TRBV2 and J is TRBJ1-2; D gene unclear. Germline V lookup: CDR1 SNHLY, CDR2 FYNNEI. This CDR3 has 13 amino acids. V lost 4 bases and J lost 4, with 10 bases in between. The CDR3 DNA is TGTGCCAGCAGTGGGGAGAAGAGCTATGGCTACACCTTC. It codes for CASSGEKSYGYTF.

The chain joins TRBV6-6 to TRBJ1-6, with D unresolved. Between the trimmed V and J ends, which lost 4 bases and 5 bases, there was a span of 9 bases. This CDR3 has 14 amino acids. Germline assignment: CDR1 MNHNY and CDR2 SVGAGI (reference sequence). In nucleotides, the CDR3 is TGTGCCAGCAGTTGGGCGGGCCATAATTCACCCCTCCACTTT. It is translated as CASSWAGHNSPLHF.